The rows below give T cell receptor beta chains drawn from one sample of a study of shared clonotypes between healthy human individuals. Sequencing was performed with immunoSEQ multiplex PCR; in TCRdb, only in-frame clones are kept and a portion is missing. Of hundreds of thousands of clones in the sample, nearly 98% were seen once. The specimen sequenced was naive CD8+ T cells sorted from blood. The receptors here all came from a man aged 25-45 years in good health. Both conserved end residues are part of each CDR3. The D gene is left open where the match is weak. The size of a clone is reported for some rows only, either as once, few or many, or as a class for expanded clones.

j_call,v_call,d_call,clone_size,cdr3_aa,cdr3_nt
TRBJ2-7,TRBV5-1,NA,NA,CASSSDSGESYEQYF,TGCGCCAGCAGCTCGGACTCCGGGGAGTCCTACGAGCAGTACTTC
TRBJ2-7,TRBV14,NA,NA,CASSQAVGRPSKAYEQYF,TGTGCCAGCAGCCAAGCAGTTGGTCGTCCTAGTAAAGCGTACGAGCAGTACTTC
TRBJ2-1,TRBV11-2,NA,NA,CASSFLAESYNEQFF,TGTGCCAGCAGCTTTTTAGCGGAATCCTACAATGAGCAGTTCTTC
TRBJ2-1,TRBV2,NA,NA,CASRERLVNALFF,TGTGCCAGCAGAGAGAGACTGGTTAATGCGTTGTTCTTC
TRBJ2-3,TRBV19,TRBD2,NA,CATRPGLAATDTQYF,TGTGCCACCAGACCGGGACTAGCGGCCACAGATACGCAGTATTTT
TRBJ1-3,TRBV11-2,NA,NA,CASSLVVQTSRGGNTIYF,TGTGCCAGCAGCTTAGTTGTCCAGACCAGCCGTGGGGGAAACACCATATATTTT
TRBJ2-7,TRBV7-9,TRBD2,NA,CASSYGLAGYEQYF,TGTGCCAGCAGTTATGGACTAGCCGGATACGAGCAGTACTTC
TRBJ2-4,TRBV6-5,NA,NA,CASSFGNIQYF,TGTGCCAGCAGTTTCGGAAACATTCAGTACTTC
TRBJ2-1,TRBV6-5,NA,NA,CASSYTPLAHLNEQFF,TGTGCCAGCAGTTACACTCCACTAGCCCATCTCAATGAGCAGTTCTTC
TRBJ2-2,TRBV9,NA,NA,CASSATTGELFF,TGTGCCAGCAGCGCCACTACCGGGGAGCTGTTTTTT
TRBJ1-3,TRBV5-1,NA,NA,CASSLDPGAGGNTIYF,TGCGCCAGCAGCTTGGATCCGGGGGCGGGTGGAAACACCATATATTTT
TRBJ2-1,TRBV7-9,TRBD2,NA,CASTSERGDHNEQFF,TGTGCCAGCACGAGCGAGCGGGGGGATCACAATGAGCAGTTCTTC
TRBJ1-2,TRBV11-2,NA,NA,CASSLDPGLYSGYTF,TGTGCCAGCAGCTTAGATCCGGGACTATATTCCGGCTACACCTTC
TRBJ2-7,TRBV6-1,TRBD1,NA,CASRARGQREQYF,TGTGCCAGCAGGGCCAGGGGGCAGCGCGAGCAGTACTTC
TRBJ2-3,TRBV29-1,TRBD2,NA,CSVVSGRVPDTQYF,TGCAGCGTTGTAAGCGGGAGGGTCCCAGATACGCAGTATTTT
TRBJ1-5,TRBV15,NA,NA,CATSSENQPQHF,TGTGCCACCAGCAGCGAGAATCAGCCCCAGCATTTT
TRBJ2-7,TRBV18,TRBD2,NA,CASSPGLAGFEQYF,TGTGCCAGCTCTCCGGGACTAGCGGGTTTCGAGCAGTACTTC
TRBJ1-2,TRBV9,TRBD1,NA,CASSPRDRQNYGYTF,TGTGCCAGCAGCCCCAGGGACAGACAAAACTATGGCTACACCTTC
TRBJ2-7,TRBV27,NA,NA,CANEPGPSQTYEQYF,TGTGCCAACGAACCAGGACCGTCCCAGACCTACGAGCAGTACTTC
TRBJ2-1,TRBV7-7,TRBD2,NA,CASSPSGSSYNEQFF,TGTGCCAGCAGCCCTAGCGGGAGCTCCTACAATGAGCAGTTCTTC
TRBJ2-7,TRBV10-3,NA,NA,CAIAPGPREDEQYF,TGTGCCATCGCACCCGGGCCAAGAGAGGACGAGCAGTACTTC
TRBJ2-1,TRBV7-8,NA,NA,CASSQRTVSGTTDGNEQFF,TGTGCCAGCAGCCAACGAACGGTATCCGGGACCACCGACGGCAATGAGCAGTTCTTC
TRBJ2-7,TRBV5-1,TRBD1,NA,CASSGQGEWYEQYF,TGCGCCAGCAGCGGCCAGGGGGAGTGGTACGAGCAGTACTTC
TRBJ2-7,TRBV28,TRBD2,NA,CASSSPLAGILYEQYF,TGTGCCAGCAGTTCCCCACTAGCGGGAATCCTCTACGAGCAGTACTTC
TRBJ2-1,TRBV19,NA,NA,CASSIVQGNEQFF,TGTGCCAGTAGTATAGTACAGGGCAATGAGCAGTTCTTC
TRBJ2-5,TRBV11-2,TRBD2,NA,CASSPVTSGRKETQYF,TGTGCCAGCAGCCCTGTAACTAGCGGGAGAAAAGAGACCCAGTACTTC
TRBJ2-2,TRBV11-3,NA,NA,CASSSWREGAGELFF,TGTGCCAGCAGCTCGTGGAGGGAAGGCGCCGGGGAGCTGTTTTTT
TRBJ2-1,TRBV6-1,NA,once,CASSENREQFF,TGTGCCAGCAGTGAAAATAGGGAGCAGTTCTTC
TRBJ2-7,TRBV7-6,NA,NA,CASSLRTGSYEQYF,TGTGCCAGCAGCCTCAGGACGGGCTCCTACGAGCAGTACTTC